Following are 23 T cell receptor beta chains from one sample sequenced in a study of T cell responses to AZD1222 COVID-19 vaccine. TCRdb keeps only in-frame clones here, not all; method: immunoSEQ multiplex PCR. In the table there are approximately 140,000 clones, approximately 90% of which are singletons. Sequenced material: peripheral blood, taken on day 0 of AZD1222 vaccination. All receptors come from an adult in good health.

J is TRBJ1-5 and V is TRBV4-2; 9 nucleotides align to TRBD1. CDR1 is LGHNA and CDR2 is YNFKEQ in the germline V gene. This CDR3 contains 16 residues. After removal of 0 bases from V and 6 bases from J, the junction contained 6 bases not matched to a gene. CDR3 sequence reads: CASSQDLTGGLQPQHF. CDR3 in DNA: TGTGCCAGCAGCCAAGATTTAACAGGGGGCCTTCAGCCCCAGCATTTT.

The chain carries TRBV30 and TRBJ2-7, with no clear D. This CDR3 contains 14 residues. The germline V gene encodes CDR1 GTSNPN and CDR2 SVGIG (reference sequence). V lost 1 base and J lost 0, with 10 bases in between. The CDR3 DNA reads as TGTGCCTGGAGTGCGCTGGGTCCCTCCTACGAGCAGTACTTC. Translation gives CAWSALGPSYEQYF.

This clone is termed medium-sized (0.01 to 0.1%). The rearrangement uses TRBV6-5 and TRBJ2-5, with TRBD1 identical over 11 bases. Trimming took 6 bases from V and 1 from J; bases not matched to a gene: 4. Germline CDR1 is MNHEY and CDR2 is SVGAGI. This CDR3 region has 15 residues. As DNA, the CDR3 is TGTGCCAGCAGCTTTGGGACAGGGGGCCAAGAGACCCAGTACTTC. Translating gives CASSFGTGGQETQYF.

Turning to this clone: Other DNA sequences in the same sample also yield this CDR3. V usage is TRBV11-1 and J usage is TRBJ2-1, with 9 nucleotides matching TRBD2. V lost 1 base, J lost 4 bases, and 2 bases stayed unmatched. This CDR3 contains 15 residues. CDR1 and CDR2 from the germline V gene are SGHAT and FQDESV (reference sequence). The CDR3 region has the DNA TGTGCCAGCAGCTTAGGGCTAGCGGGGTACAATGAGCAGTTCTTC. Translation gives CASSLGLAGYNEQFF.

The chain couples TRBV2 to TRBJ2-3; D is possibly TRBD2 (6 bases). Germline CDR1 and CDR2: SNHLY and FYNNEI. The CDR3 has 15 amino acids. V shed 7 bases and J shed 5 bases, with 19 bases lying between them. CDR3 sequence: CASTPRPGGIDTQYF. The CDR3 nucleotides are TGTGCCAGCACCCCGAGACCTGGGGGGATAGATACGCAGTATTTT.

This chain joins TRBV4-1 and TRBJ1-1; TRBD1 is a possible D gene (6 bases). V was cut by 4 bases and J by 0 bases, with 9 bases left in between. The CDR3 consists of 14 residues. The germline V gene has CDR1 MGHRA and CDR2 YSYEKL. This chain's CDR3 is CASSLQGLNTEAFF. In nucleotides, the CDR3 is TGCGCCAGCAGCCTACAGGGTTTGAACACTGAAGCTTTCTTT.

The chain is built from TRBV28 and TRBJ1-6; maybe TRBD1 (5 bases). Germline V gene sequence: CDR1 MDHEN, CDR2 SYDVKM. The CDR3 runs to 15 residues. Trimming cost V 3 bases and J 4 bases, with 10 bases left between them. DNA for the CDR3: TGTGCCAGCAGTTTGGGGACCAGGTATAATTCACCCCTCCACTTT. Its translation: CASSLGTRYNSPLHF.

This clone was detected a few times. V and J are TRBV7-9 and TRBJ2-3; D gene uncertain. Per the germline V gene, CDR1 is SEHNR and CDR2 is FQNEAQ (reference sequence). The CDR3 has 15 amino acids. V was shortened by 5 bases and J by 4 bases, with 16 bases between the two germline ends. Written as DNA, the CDR3 is TGTGCCAGCAGCCACTTACGTCTAGGCTCAGATACGCAGTATTTT. Amino acids: CASSHLRLGSDTQYF.

This chain joins TRBV5-6 and TRBJ1-1, with 11 bases lining up with TRBD1. Per the germline V gene, CDR1 is SGHDT and CDR2 is YYEEEE. The CDR3 length is 14 residues. The V gene end was trimmed by 3 bases and the J gene end by 5 bases; junction bases not matched to a gene: 3. The CDR3 region has the DNA TGTGCCAGCAGCTCCGGGACAGGGGGGACTGAAGCTTTCTTT. It is translated as CASSSGTGGTEAFF.

The chain has TRBV7-8 and TRBJ1-1, with TRBD1 identical over 9 bases. The CDR3 has 16 residues. With V trimmed by 5 bases and J by 2 bases, 9 bases remained unmatched. Germline loops: CDR1 SGHVS, CDR2 FQNEAQ. The CDR3 loop is CASSPGTGTRNTEAFF. CDR3 nucleotides: TGTGCCAGCAGCCCGGGGACAGGGACCCGAAACACTGAAGCTTTCTTT.

This clone occurred once. CDR3 nucleotides: TGTGCCAGCAGCGTCGGGGACGTCGCCTACGAGCAGTACTTC. It encodes CASSVGDVAYEQYF. The V gene is TRBV2, the J gene TRBJ2-7, with D perhaps given as TRBD1 or TRBD2 (5 bases each). V was trimmed by 6 bases and J by 2 bases, leaving 14 bases between them. Germline V lookup: CDR1 SNHLY, CDR2 FYNNEI. CDR3 size: 14 residues. The full variable domain, its missing parts supplied by reference TRBV2 and TRBJ2-7, is EPEVTQTPSHQVTQMGQEVILRCVPISNHLYFYWYRQILGQKVEFLVSFYNNEISEKSEIFDDQFSVERPDGSNFTLKIRSTKLEDSAMYFCASSVGDVAYEQYFGPGTRLTVT.

The chain is built from TRBV7-8 and TRBJ2-5, with TRBD1 identical over 7 bases. The germline V gene has CDR1 SGHVS and CDR2 FQNEAQ. The junction had 13 bases not matched to a gene; V was cut back by 1 base and J by 5 bases. This CDR3 has 17 amino acids. The chain's CDR3 is CASSLVFVPQGEETQYF. The CDR3 coding sequence is TGTGCCAGCAGCTTAGTTTTCGTGCCTCAGGGGGAGGAGACCCAGTACTTC.

The chain joins TRBV7-9 to TRBJ1-2; D gene unclear. CDR1 and CDR2 (germline): SEHNR, FQNEAQ (reference sequence). Trimming stripped 0 bases from V and 4 bases from J, with 9 bases between. The CDR3 covers 14 residues. The CDR3 region is CASSLAGGSYGYTF. In DNA, the CDR3 is TGTGCCAGCAGCTTAGCAGGCGGCTCCTATGGCTACACCTTC.

The chain links TRBV10-2 to TRBJ1-1; unclear D gene. The CDR3 is 14 residues long. Deletions cut 2 bases from V and 4 bases from J, with 11 bases between. The germline CDR1 and CDR2 sequences are WSHSY and SAAADI. The CDR3 region has the DNA TGCGCCAGCAGTGAGCCGGGCCGGGTCACTGAAGCTTTCTTT. Its translation: CASSEPGRVTEAFF.

The chain carries TRBV25-1 and TRBJ2-1; 12 nucleotides match TRBD2. The germline CDR1 and CDR2 sequences are MGHDK and SYGVNS. The CDR3 sequence is 14 residues long. V was clipped by 6 bases and J by 9 bases; unmatched bases: 6. Written as DNA, the CDR3 is TGTGCCAGCAGAACTAGCGGGAGGCGCGGTGAGCAGTTCTTC. Residues: CASRTSGRRGEQFF.

The chain is built from TRBV7-2 and TRBJ2-1; 10 bases align to TRBD1. With V trimmed by 8 bases and J by 5 bases, 3 bases remained unmatched. Germline V gene lookup returns CDR1 SGHTA and CDR2 FQGNSA. The CDR3 contains 13 residues. The DNA of the CDR3 is TGTGCCAGCTGGGACAGGGGTGACAATGAGCAGTTCTTC. Translated: CASWDRGDNEQFF.

The chain couples TRBV4-1 to TRBJ1-1; no reliable D call. Trimming removed 0 bases from V and 4 bases from J, with 9 bases in between. The CDR3 loop spans 14 amino acids. CDR1 MGHRA and CDR2 YSYEKL come from the germline V gene. The CDR3 DNA is TGCGCCAGCAGCCAAGACAGATTTGGCACTGAAGCTTTCTTT. Translation gives CASSQDRFGTEAFF.

This chain joins TRBV10-3 and TRBJ1-1; no reliable D call. This CDR3 contains 13 residues. V was clipped by 10 bases and J by 1 base, with 13 bases between them. In germline, CDR1 is ENHRY, CDR2 SYGVKD. The CDR3 DNA reads as TGTGCCACCGCTCAGGACGAGAACACTGAAGCTTTCTTT. Translation gives CATAQDENTEAFF.

V and J are TRBV6-6 and TRBJ1-4; D is unclear. The CDR3 length is 15 residues. Deletions cut 3 bases from V and 0 bases from J, with 8 bases between. CDR1 and CDR2 (germline): MNHNY, SVGAGI (reference sequence). In DNA form, the CDR3 reads TGTGCCAGCAGTTATTTTGGGGCAACTAATGAAAAACTGTTTTTT. Its translation: CASSYFGATNEKLFF.

The chain links TRBV10-3 to TRBJ1-5, with D maybe TRBD1 (5 bases). The CDR3 extends over 14 amino acids. Germline-derived CDR1 and CDR2 are ENHRY and SYGVKD. Trimming cost V 2 bases and J 5 bases, with 10 bases left between them. This CDR3 reads CAISEAGLDQPQHF. The CDR3 nucleotides read TGTGCCATCAGTGAGGCAGGGCTAGATCAGCCCCAGCATTTT.

The gene calls are TRBV9 and TRBJ2-3; the D is unclear. Trimming stripped 4 bases from V and 6 bases from J, with 9 bases between. Germline V gene sequence: CDR1 SGDLS, CDR2 YYNGEE. The CDR3 sequence is 12 residues long. The DNA of the CDR3 is TGTGCCAGCAGCCAACCGTCTGATACGCAGTATTTT. Its translation: CASSQPSDTQYF.

J is TRBJ1-2 and V is TRBV27; the D is unclear. This CDR3 contains 10 residues. From germline, CDR1 is MNHEY and CDR2 SMNVEV (reference sequence). V lost 3 bases and J lost 8, with 4 bases in between. CDR3 sequence: CASSLRGYTF. The CDR3 DNA reads TGTGCCAGCAGTTTGAGGGGCTACACCTTC.

The V call is TRBV3-1 (or the pseudogene TRBV3-2), the J call TRBJ1-2, with D possibly matching TRBD1 (5 bases). The CDR3 sequence is 13 residues long. Germline V CDR1 and CDR2: LGHDT, YNNKEL (reference sequence). With 1 base removed from V and 4 bases from J, the gap between germline ends came to 7 bases. DNA for the CDR3: TGTGCCAGCAGCCAAGGACAGTCCTATGGCTACACCTTC. Amino acid sequence: CASSQGQSYGYTF.